Described below is a single T cell receptor beta chain sequence and its context. This CDR3 contains 15 residues. V lost 6 bases and J lost 2; bases outside the gene matches: 10. Per the germline V gene, CDR1 is MDHEN and CDR2 is SYDVKM. The source of the sample is a study of cytomegalovirus exposure and HLA in healthy donors. Use of 60 Vbeta and 13 Jbeta primers characterized the PCR. The repertoire was sequenced with immunoSEQ multiplex PCR; TCRdb's copy has only in-frame clones and lacks some. This repertoire shows roughly 200,000 clones, about 86% found once; its top ten account for 0.25% to 0.4%. Sequenced: PBMCs. The chain combines TRBV28 with TRBJ2-7, with 7 bases that match TRBD1. The source of this sequence is a woman aged 30 to 39 in good health and CMV-seronegative. CDR3 nucleotides: TGTGCCAGCAGCCCTCCCGCCGGGACAGCCTACGAGCAGTACTTC. As protein: CASSPPAGTAYEQYF. Full variable domain (remainder filled in from reference TRBV28 and TRBJ2-7): DVKVTQSSRYLVKRTGEKVFLECVQDMDHENMFWYRQDPGLGLRLIYFSYDVKMKEKGDIPEGYSVSREKKERFSLILESASTNQTSMYLCASSPPAGTAYEQYFGPGTRLTVT.